Sequencing of this T cell receptor (beta chain) was carried out in a study of vaccination and CD4 T cells after COVID-19. Points on this clonotype: Its specificity is not known.

In germline, CDR1 is SGHRS, CDR2 YFSETQ. The CDR3 spans 13 residues. V was shortened by 9 bases and J by 2 bases, with 15 bases between the two germline ends. Treatment meaning: approximately nine-day PBMC culture with coronavirus spike peptide pools or control peptides (ViraFEST assay). The Oncomine TCR Beta short-read assay sequenced DNA from cultured CD4+ T cells. One entry per CDR3 protein, called by TCRdb with MiXCR from the PCR reads. This sample has fewer than 20,000 distinct CDR3 sequences, with about 73% found just once. Sequencing was done on a sample of CD4+ T cells from blood, cultured in vitro. This rearrangement joins TRBV5-1 to TRBJ2-7; no definite D call. This TCR was recovered from a human donor who had recovered from COVID-19. In nucleotides, the CDR3 is TGCGCCACCTTGACCAAGAACCCCTACGAGCAGTACTTC. Amino acid sequence: CATLTKNPYEQYF.